This TCR beta chain was retrieved from a study of T-cell memory formation after mild COVID-19. Study findings and constraints: Several responding clones turned up in pre-infection memory, indicating that cross-reactive memory may have taken part.

TCRalpha and TCRbeta libraries used 5'RACE with constant-segment primers and UMIs. TCRdb reanalysed the 5' RACE reads using MiXCR and keeps one entry per CDR3 protein. The sample lists hundreds of thousands of distinct CDR3 sequences; about a sixth were seen once. In regard to this clonotype: Its antigen is unidentified.

Input material: PBMCs or a T cell subset sorted from them (not recorded which). The source of this sequence is an adult woman who had mild COVID-19 (a few samples of this study predate the infection). Cell type and time point are not known.

CDR3 sequence reads: CATSRDRWDTEAFF. The CDR3 DNA sequence: TGTGCCACCAGCAGAGATCGGTGGGACACTGAAGCTTTCTTT. The chain combines TRBV15 with TRBJ1-1; no reliable D call. The CDR3 has 14 residues. Deletions cut 0 bases from V and 3 bases from J, with 8 bases between. Germline V lookup: CDR1 LNHNV, CDR2 YYDKDF (reference sequence).